Listed below are T cell receptor beta chains from one sample, sequenced in a study of cytomegalovirus exposure and HLA in healthy donors. This table comes from immunoSEQ multiplex PCR, and its TCRdb copy is limited to in-frame clones, with some not included. The table lists approximately 280,000 clones, 86% of them singletons. The specimen was PBMCs. Receptors were obtained from a woman in her late teens or twenties in good health and CMV-seronegative. Both conserved end residues are part of each CDR3.

J gene: TRBJ2-1
V gene: TRBV11-3
CDR3 protein: CASSPTGGYNEQFF

J gene: TRBJ2-2
V gene: TRBV27
CDR3 protein: CASSSSGGAVAGELFF

J gene: TRBJ2-7
V gene: TRBV27
CDR3 protein: CASSLLGQQYF

J gene: TRBJ2-3
V gene: TRBV7-9
CDR3 protein: CASSPIRDIWERDTQYF

J gene: TRBJ2-3
V gene: TRBV30
CDR3 protein: CAWTSPGTGLADTQYF

J gene: TRBJ2-5
V gene: TRBV6-1
CDR3 protein: CASSEDSWRETQYF

J gene: TRBJ1-2
V gene: TRBV7-2
CDR3 protein: CASSSQWTEYGYTF

J gene: TRBJ1-6
V gene: TRBV2
CDR3 protein: CASSQTGPNSPLHF

J gene: TRBJ2-2
V gene: TRBV5-6
CDR3 protein: CASSQWGGREGSGELFF

J gene: TRBJ2-7
V gene: TRBV19
CDR3 protein: CASSHVAGAYEQYF

J gene: TRBJ1-3
V gene: TRBV9
CDR3 protein: CASSVAAQGFGNTIYF

J gene: TRBJ2-4
V gene: TRBV27
CDR3 protein: CASTHGGEGNIQYF

J gene: TRBJ2-7
V gene: TRBV20-1
CDR3 protein: CSARLNYEQYF

J gene: TRBJ2-3
V gene: TRBV5-1
CDR3 protein: CASRQTGLAGSTDTQYF

J gene: TRBJ2-7
V gene: TRBV18
CDR3 protein: CASSPLADQSYEQYF

J gene: TRBJ1-2
V gene: TRBV28
CDR3 protein: CASSFGWSPGGREGYTF

J gene: TRBJ1-1
V gene: TRBV6-6
CDR3 protein: CASSSSPWTNTEAFF

J gene: TRBJ2-7
V gene: TRBV5-4
CDR3 protein: CASSLSSNEQYF

J gene: TRBJ1-1
V gene: TRBV6-5
CDR3 protein: CASGLTGGTEAFF

J gene: TRBJ2-4
V gene: TRBV4-1
CDR3 protein: CASSPGLAGGIAKNIQYF

J gene: TRBJ1-2
V gene: TRBV11-2
CDR3 protein: CASSSEGVGGYTF

J gene: TRBJ2-3
V gene: TRBV29-1
CDR3 protein: CSVAGGASTDTQYF

J gene: TRBJ2-1
V gene: TRBV5-1
CDR3 protein: CASSLLTGDNEQFF

J gene: TRBJ2-7
V gene: TRBV4-1
CDR3 protein: CASSQGTSGRTNYEQYF

J gene: TRBJ2-7
V gene: TRBV7-2
CDR3 protein: CASSLRGGGGAYEQYF

J gene: TRBJ2-7
V gene: TRBV5-1
CDR3 protein: CASSSQGSYEQYF

J gene: TRBJ2-6
V gene: TRBV7-2
CDR3 protein: CASSPRVAGANVLTF

J gene: TRBJ2-1
V gene: TRBV11-2
CDR3 protein: CASSLGGGLRNEQFF

J gene: TRBJ1-5
V gene: TRBV19
CDR3 protein: CASSSGQGPYSNQPQHF

J gene: TRBJ2-7
V gene: TRBV7-6
CDR3 protein: CASSLTGSNYEQYF

J gene: TRBJ2-6
V gene: TRBV2
CDR3 protein: CASGAFPSGANVLTF

J gene: TRBJ1-2
V gene: TRBV4-1
CDR3 protein: CASSQAPRGGLGYTF

J gene: TRBJ1-5
V gene: TRBV19
CDR3 protein: CASSIRTGGAPQPQHF

J gene: TRBJ2-5
V gene: TRBV9
CDR3 protein: CASSPEGLAEETQYF

J gene: TRBJ2-2
V gene: TRBV28
CDR3 protein: CASDRGNTGELFF

J gene: TRBJ2-1
V gene: TRBV30
CDR3 protein: CAWSPGTGGFF

J gene: TRBJ2-7
V gene: TRBV14
CDR3 protein: CASSQPIVSGLNGEQYF

J gene: TRBJ2-7
V gene: TRBV2
CDR3 protein: CASSEDRGLIWEQYF

J gene: TRBJ2-7
V gene: TRBV30
CDR3 protein: CAWQDRAYEQYF

J gene: TRBJ2-7
V gene: TRBV4-1
CDR3 protein: CASSLGGTGYSYEQYF

J gene: TRBJ2-1
V gene: TRBV10-2
CDR3 protein: CASLLTRANNEQFF

J gene: TRBJ1-1
V gene: TRBV6-5
CDR3 protein: CARMVRQGVNTEAFF

J gene: TRBJ2-7
V gene: TRBV10-2
CDR3 protein: CASSVGAEQYF

J gene: TRBJ1-5
V gene: TRBV2
CDR3 protein: CASSVNGKNQPQHF

J gene: TRBJ2-3
V gene: TRBV5-4
CDR3 protein: CASSLALTGDSTDTQYF

J gene: TRBJ2-3
V gene: TRBV5-1
CDR3 protein: CASWTGGAPDMQYF

J gene: TRBJ1-5
V gene: TRBV5-1
CDR3 protein: CASSLAGQVDQPQHF